The present T cell receptor (beta chain) was sequenced within a study of cytomegalovirus exposure and HLA in healthy donors. CDR3 length equals 14 residues. J was trimmed by 4 bases and V by 5 bases; bases with no gene match: 5. The germline CDR1 and CDR2 sequences are MNHEY and SVGAGI. PCR used 60 Vbeta primers and 13 Jbeta primers. Profiled with immunoSEQ multiplex PCR; TCRdb holds only in-frame clones, not every one. The sample consists of 95,000 to 120,000 clones, 65% to 85% of them appearing once. The clonotype comes from a young woman in good health and CMV-seronegative. V is TRBV6-5 and J is TRBJ1-2, with 9 bases aligning to TRBD1. The sequenced sample was PBMCs. CDR3 protein: CASSTQGASYGYTF. Written as DNA, the CDR3 is TGTGCCAGCAGTACACAGGGGGCGAGCTATGGCTACACCTTC.